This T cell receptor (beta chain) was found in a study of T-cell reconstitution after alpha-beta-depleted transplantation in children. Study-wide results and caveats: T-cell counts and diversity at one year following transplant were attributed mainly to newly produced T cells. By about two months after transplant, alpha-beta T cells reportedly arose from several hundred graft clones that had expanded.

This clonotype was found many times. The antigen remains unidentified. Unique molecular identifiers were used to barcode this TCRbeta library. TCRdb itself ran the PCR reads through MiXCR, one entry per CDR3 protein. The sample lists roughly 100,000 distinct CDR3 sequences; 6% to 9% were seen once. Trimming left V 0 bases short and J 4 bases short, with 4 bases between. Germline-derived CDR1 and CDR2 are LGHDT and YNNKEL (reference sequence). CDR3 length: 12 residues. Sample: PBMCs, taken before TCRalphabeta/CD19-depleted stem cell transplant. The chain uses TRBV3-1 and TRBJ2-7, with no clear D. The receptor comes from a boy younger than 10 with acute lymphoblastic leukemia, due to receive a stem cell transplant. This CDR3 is CASSQDLYEQYF. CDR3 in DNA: TGTGCCAGCAGCCAAGACTTATACGAGCAGTACTTC.